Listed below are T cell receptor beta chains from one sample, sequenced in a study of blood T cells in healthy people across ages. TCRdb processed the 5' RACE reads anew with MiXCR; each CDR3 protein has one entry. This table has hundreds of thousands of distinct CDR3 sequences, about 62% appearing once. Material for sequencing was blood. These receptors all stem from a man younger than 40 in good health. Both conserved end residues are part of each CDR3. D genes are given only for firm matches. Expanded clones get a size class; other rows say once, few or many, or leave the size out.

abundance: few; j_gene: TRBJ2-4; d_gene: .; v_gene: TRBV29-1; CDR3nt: TGCAGCGCCGTAAGGGGGTATCAGGCCAAAAACATTCAGTACTTC; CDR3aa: CSAVRGYQAKNIQYF
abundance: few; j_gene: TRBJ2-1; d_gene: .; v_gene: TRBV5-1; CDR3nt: TGCGCCAGCAGCTTGACGGTATTCCCCAGCTCCTACAATGAGCAGTTCTTC; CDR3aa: CASSLTVFPSSYNEQFF
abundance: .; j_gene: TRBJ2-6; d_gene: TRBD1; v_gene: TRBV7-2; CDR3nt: TGTGCCAGCAGCAGGCGGCGGACAGGACTTACGAGTGGTGGGGCCAACGTCCTGACTTTC; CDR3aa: CASSRRRTGLTSGGANVLTF
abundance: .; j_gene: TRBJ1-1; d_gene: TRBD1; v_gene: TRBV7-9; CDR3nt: TGTGCCAGCAGCGCCCGGGACAGGGGTGACACTGAAGCTTTCTTT; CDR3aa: CASSARDRGDTEAFF
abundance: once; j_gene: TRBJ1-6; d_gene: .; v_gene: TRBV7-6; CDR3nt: TGTGCCAGCAGCTCAGGGGTATCTAATTCACCCCTCCACTTT; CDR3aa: CASSSGVSNSPLHF
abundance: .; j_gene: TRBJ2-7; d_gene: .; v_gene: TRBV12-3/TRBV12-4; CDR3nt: TGTGCCAGCAGTTTAGAGAGGGAGTTTCACGAGCAGTACTTC; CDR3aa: CASSLEREFHEQYF
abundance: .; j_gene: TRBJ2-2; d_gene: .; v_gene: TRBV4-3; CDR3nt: TGCGCCAGCAGCCAAGGGTGGGGACGGACGAACACCGGGGAGCTGTTTTTT; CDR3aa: CASSQGWGRTNTGELFF
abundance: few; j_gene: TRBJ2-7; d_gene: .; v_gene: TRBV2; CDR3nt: TGTGCCAGCGGTGCTTACGAGCAGTACTTC; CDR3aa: CASGAYEQYF
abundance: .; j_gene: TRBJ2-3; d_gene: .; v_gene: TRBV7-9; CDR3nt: TGTGCCAGCGTCCGTGGGCTAACCGGAGATACGCAGTATTTT; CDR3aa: CASVRGLTGDTQYF
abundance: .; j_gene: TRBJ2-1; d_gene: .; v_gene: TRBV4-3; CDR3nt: TGCGCCAGCAGCTTCCCCCCTTATGGGGAGAGCTCCTACAATGAGCAGTTCTTC; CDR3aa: CASSFPPYGESSYNEQFF
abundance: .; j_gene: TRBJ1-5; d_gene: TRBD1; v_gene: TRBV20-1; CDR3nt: TGCAGTGCTCCCCGGACAGGGGGTAGGATGCCCCAGCATTTT; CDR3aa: CSAPRTGGRMPQHF
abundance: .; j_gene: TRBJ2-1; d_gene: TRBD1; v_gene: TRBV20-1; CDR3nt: TGCGGTGCGCCTGACAGGGCCAGTGAGCAGTTCTTC; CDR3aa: CGAPDRASEQFF
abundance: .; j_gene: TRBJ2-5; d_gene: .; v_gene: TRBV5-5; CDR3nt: TGTGCCAGCAGCTTGATCGGACTGTTAAAGGAGACCCAGTACTTC; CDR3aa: CASSLIGLLKETQYF
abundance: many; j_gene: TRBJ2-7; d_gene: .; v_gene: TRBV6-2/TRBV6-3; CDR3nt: TGTGCCAGCGAAGCATATTACGAGCAGTACTTC; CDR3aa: CASEAYYEQYF
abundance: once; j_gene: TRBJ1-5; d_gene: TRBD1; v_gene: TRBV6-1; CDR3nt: TGTGCCAGCAGCCCCACTCTTTACCCCGGGACAGGGTCTAATCAGCCCCAGCATTTT; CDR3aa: CASSPTLYPGTGSNQPQHF
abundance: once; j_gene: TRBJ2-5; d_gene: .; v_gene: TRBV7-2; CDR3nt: TGTGCCAGCAGTCACGTCGGACGGGCAGGAGAGCAGTACTTC; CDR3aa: CASSHVGRAGEQYF
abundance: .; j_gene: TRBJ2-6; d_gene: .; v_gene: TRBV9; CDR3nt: TGTGCCAGCAGCTTCACCCTGGGACATACGAGCTCTGGGGCCAACGTCCTGACTTTC; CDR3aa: CASSFTLGHTSSGANVLTF
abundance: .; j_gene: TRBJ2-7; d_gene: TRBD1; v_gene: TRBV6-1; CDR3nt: TGTGCCAGCAGTGAACCGACAGGGGGGGGCGAGCAGTACTTC; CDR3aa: CASSEPTGGGEQYF
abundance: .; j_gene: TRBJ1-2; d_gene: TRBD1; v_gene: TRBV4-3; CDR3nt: TGCGCCAGCAGCCAAGATGGCAGGGGGCGTGGCTACACCTTC; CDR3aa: CASSQDGRGRGYTF
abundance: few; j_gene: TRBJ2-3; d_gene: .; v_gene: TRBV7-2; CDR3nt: TGTGCCAGCAGCTCGGGACTCGTCACAGATACGCAGTATTTT; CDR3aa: CASSSGLVTDTQYF
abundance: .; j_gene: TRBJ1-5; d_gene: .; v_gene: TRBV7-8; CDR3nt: TGTGCCAGCAGCCAGCAAGTGATTCAGCCCCAGCATTTT; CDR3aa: CASSQQVIQPQHF
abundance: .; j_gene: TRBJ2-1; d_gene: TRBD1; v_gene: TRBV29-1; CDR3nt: TGCAGCGTTGGAGGGACAGGCAATGAGCAGTTCTTC; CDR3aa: CSVGGTGNEQFF
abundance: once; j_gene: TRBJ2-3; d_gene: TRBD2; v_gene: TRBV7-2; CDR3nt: TGTGCCAGCAGCCCGCGACTAGCGGGGGGTGGGGCAGATACGCAGTATTTT; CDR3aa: CASSPRLAGGGADTQYF
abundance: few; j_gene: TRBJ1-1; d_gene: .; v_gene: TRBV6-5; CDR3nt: TGTGCCAGCAGTACCGACAGAGCCTCGAACACTGAAGCTTTCTTT; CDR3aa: CASSTDRASNTEAFF
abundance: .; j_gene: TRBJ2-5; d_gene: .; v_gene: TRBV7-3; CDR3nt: TGTGCCAGCAGCTTAAGTCGGACGCAACAAGAGACCCAGTACTTC; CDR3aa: CASSLSRTQQETQYF
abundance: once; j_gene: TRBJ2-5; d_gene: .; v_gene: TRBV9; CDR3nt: TGTGCCAGCAGCGTAGTAGGGGACGAGACCCAGTACTTC; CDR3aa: CASSVVGDETQYF
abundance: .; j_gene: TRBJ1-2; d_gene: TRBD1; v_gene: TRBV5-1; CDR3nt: TGCGCCAGCAGCTTTGGGACAGAAAATCCATACACCTTC; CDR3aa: CASSFGTENPYTF
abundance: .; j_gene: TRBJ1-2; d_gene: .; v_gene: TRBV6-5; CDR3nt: TGTGCCAGCAGCCCTGCAGGCGGAACCTATGGCTACACCTTC; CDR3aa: CASSPAGGTYGYTF
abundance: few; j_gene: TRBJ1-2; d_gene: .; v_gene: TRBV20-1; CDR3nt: TGCAGTGCGGAGGTGGGTCGCCCCGGTGGCTATGGCTACACCTTC; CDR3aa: CSAEVGRPGGYGYTF
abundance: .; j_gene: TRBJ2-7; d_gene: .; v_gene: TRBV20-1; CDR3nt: TGCAGTGCTAGAGTGCGCCTAGCGAACTACGAGCAGTACTTC; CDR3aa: CSARVRLANYEQYF
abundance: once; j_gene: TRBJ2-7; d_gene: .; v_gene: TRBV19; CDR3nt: TGTGCCAGTAGTCCGGACGTCTCCTACGAGCAGTACTTC; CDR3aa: CASSPDVSYEQYF
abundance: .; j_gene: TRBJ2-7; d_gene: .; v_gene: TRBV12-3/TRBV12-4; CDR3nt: TGTGCCAGCAGTTTAGCGGCTATTGGGGCGTACGAGCAGTACTTC; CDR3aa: CASSLAAIGAYEQYF
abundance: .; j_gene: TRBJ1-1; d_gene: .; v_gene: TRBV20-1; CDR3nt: TGCAGTGCCCCTATGGATTTGAACACTGAAGCTTTCTTT; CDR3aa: CSAPMDLNTEAFF